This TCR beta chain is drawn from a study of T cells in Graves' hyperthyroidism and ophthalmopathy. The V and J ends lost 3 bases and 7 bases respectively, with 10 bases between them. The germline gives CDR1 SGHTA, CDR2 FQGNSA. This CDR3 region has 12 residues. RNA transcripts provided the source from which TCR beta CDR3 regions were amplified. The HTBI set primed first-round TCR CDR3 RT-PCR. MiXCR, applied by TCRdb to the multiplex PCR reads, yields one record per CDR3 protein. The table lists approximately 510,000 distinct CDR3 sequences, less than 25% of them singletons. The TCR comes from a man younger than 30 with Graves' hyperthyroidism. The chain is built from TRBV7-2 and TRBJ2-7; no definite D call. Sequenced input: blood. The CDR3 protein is CASSFGSGEQYF. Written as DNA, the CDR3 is TGTGCCAGCAGCTTCGGCTCTGGAGAGCAGTACTTC.